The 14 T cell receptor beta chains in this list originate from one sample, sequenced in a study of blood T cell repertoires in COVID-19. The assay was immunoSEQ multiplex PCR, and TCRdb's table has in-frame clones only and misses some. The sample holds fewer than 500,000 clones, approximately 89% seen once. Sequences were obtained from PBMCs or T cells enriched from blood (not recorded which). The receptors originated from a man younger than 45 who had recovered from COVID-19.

The CDR3 sequence: CASLRSQPPSGNTIYF. The CDR3 nucleotides are TGTGCCAGCCTCAGATCCCAACCGCCCTCTGGAAACACCATATATTTT. This sequence joins TRBV18 and TRBJ1-3, with D unclear. Trimming removed 8 bases at V and 0 bases at J, with 17 bases between. Germline V gives CDR1 KGHSH, CDR2 LQKENI. CDR3 size: 16 residues.

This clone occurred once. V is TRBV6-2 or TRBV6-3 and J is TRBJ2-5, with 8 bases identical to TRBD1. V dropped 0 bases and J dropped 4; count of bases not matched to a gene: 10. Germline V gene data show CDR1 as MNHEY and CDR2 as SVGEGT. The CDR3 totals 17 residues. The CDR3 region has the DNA TGTGCCAGCAGTTACTCGATAACCCAGGGGGCAGGAGAGACCCAGTACTTC. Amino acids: CASSYSITQGAGETQYF.

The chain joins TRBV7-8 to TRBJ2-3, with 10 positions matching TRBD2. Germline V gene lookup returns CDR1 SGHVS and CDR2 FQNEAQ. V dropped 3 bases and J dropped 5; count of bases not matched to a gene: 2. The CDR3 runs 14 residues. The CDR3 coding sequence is TGTGCCAGCAGCTTCACTAGCGGGGTAGATACGCAGTATTTT. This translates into CASSFTSGVDTQYF. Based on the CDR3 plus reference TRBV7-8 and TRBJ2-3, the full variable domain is GAGVSQSPRYKVAKRGQDVALRCDPISGHVSLFWYQQALGQGPEFLTYFQNEAQLDKSGLPSDRFFAERPEGSVSTLKIQRTQQEDSAVYLCASSFTSGVDTQYFGPGTRLTVL.

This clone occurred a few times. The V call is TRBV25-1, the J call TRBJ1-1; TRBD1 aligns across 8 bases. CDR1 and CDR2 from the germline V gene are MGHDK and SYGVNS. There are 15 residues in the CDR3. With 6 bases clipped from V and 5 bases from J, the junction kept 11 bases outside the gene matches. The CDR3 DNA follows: TGTGCCAGCAGGCAGACAGGGGTAATGGATACTGAAGCTTTCTTT. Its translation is CASRQTGVMDTEAFF.

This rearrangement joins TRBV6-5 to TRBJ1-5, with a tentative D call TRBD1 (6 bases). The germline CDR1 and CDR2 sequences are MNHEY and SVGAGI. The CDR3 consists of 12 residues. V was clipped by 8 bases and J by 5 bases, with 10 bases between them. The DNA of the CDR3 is TGTGCCAGCCGGGACATTCATCAGCCCCAGCATTTT. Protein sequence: CASRDIHQPQHF.

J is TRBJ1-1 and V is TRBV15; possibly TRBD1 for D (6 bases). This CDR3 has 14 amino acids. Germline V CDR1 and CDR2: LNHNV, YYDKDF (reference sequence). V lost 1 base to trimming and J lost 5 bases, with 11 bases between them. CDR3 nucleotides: TGTGCCACCAGCAGAGGACAGGACATTACTGAAGCTTTCTTT. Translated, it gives CATSRGQDITEAFF.

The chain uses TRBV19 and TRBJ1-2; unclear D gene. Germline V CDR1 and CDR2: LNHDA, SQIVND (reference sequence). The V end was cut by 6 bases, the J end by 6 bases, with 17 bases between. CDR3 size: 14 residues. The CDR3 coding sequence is TGTGCCAGTAGGACCCTCGGGAATCCGGATGGCTACACCTTC. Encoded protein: CASRTLGNPDGYTF.

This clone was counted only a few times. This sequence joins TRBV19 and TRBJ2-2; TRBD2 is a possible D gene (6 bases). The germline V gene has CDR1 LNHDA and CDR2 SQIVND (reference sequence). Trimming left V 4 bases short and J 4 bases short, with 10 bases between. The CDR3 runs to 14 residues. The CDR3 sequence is CASSNVGGTGELFF. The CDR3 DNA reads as TGTGCCAGTAGTAACGTCGGGGGCACCGGGGAGCTGTTTTTT.

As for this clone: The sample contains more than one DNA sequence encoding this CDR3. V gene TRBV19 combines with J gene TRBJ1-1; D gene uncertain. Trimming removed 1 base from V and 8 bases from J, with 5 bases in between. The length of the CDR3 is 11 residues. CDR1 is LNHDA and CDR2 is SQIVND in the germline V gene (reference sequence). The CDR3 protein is CASSIVTEAFF. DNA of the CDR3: TGTGCCAGTAGTATAGTGACAGAAGCTTTCTTT.

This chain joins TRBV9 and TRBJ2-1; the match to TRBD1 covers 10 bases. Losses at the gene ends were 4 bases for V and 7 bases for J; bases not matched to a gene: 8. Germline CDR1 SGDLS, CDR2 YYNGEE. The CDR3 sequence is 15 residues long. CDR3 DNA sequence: TGTGCCAGCAGCCCAGACGGGACAGGGGCGAATGAGCAGTTCTTC. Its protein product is CASSPDGTGANEQFF.

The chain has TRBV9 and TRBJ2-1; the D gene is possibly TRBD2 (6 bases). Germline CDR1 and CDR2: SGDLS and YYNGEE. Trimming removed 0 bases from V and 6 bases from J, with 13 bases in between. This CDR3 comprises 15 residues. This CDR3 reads CASSVDGGAGNEQFF. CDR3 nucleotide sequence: TGTGCCAGCAGCGTAGACGGAGGGGCCGGCAATGAGCAGTTCTTC.

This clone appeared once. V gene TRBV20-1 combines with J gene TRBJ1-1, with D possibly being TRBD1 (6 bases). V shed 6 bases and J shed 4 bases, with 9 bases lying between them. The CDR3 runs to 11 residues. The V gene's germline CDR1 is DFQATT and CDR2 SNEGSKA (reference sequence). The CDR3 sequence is CSAEGVTEAFF. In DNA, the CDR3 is TGCAGTGCCGAGGGGGTCACTGAAGCTTTCTTT.

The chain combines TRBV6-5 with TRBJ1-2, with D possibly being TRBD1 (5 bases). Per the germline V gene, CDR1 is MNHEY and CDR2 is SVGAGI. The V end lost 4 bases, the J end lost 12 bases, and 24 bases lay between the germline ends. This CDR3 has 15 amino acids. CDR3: CASSFSHGPQSGDTF. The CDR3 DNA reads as TGTGCCAGCAGTTTTAGCCACGGACCTCAATCGGGGGACACCTTC.

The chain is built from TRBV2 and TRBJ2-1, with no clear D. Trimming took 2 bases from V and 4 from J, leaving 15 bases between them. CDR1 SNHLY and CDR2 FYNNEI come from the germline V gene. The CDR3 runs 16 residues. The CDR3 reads CASSEYRNYPYNEQFF. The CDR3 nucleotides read TGTGCCAGCAGTGAATACCGGAACTACCCTTACAATGAGCAGTTCTTC.